These T cell receptor beta chains were read from a single sample in a study of blood T cells in healthy people across ages. TCRdb re-called the 5' RACE reads with MiXCR, one entry per CDR3 protein. In the table there are some 760,000 distinct CDR3 sequences, around 25% of which are singletons. The same data also contributed to another study, on T cells of mothers and their children.

Sequencing was done on a sample of blood. Every receptor here comes from a boy aged 5-17 years in good health. The CDR3 runs from the conserved cysteine through the conserved F or W. The D gene is left open where the match is weak. The size field is filled for only some rows; it gives once, few, many or a size class.

TRBV5-1	.	TRBD1	TRBJ1-4	TGCGCCAGCAGCTTGGACAGGGGTGAAGAAAAACTGTTTTTT	CASSLDRGEEKLFF
TRBV4-1	.	.	TRBJ2-7	TGCGCCAGCAGCCAAGAAGGGACGGCCACCAACTACGAGCAGTACTTC	CASSQEGTATNYEQYF
TRBV20-1	.	TRBD2	TRBJ2-1	TGCAGTGCTTCCGGGACTAGCGAGCCCTACAATGAGCAGTTCTTC	CSASGTSEPYNEQFF
TRBV6-1	.	.	TRBJ2-5	TGTGCCAGCAGTGAAGCGGGGCAGCAAGAGACCCAGTACTTC	CASSEAGQQETQYF
TRBV6-5	.	.	TRBJ2-2	TGTGCCAGCAGTTACTCGCGACCGACCGGGGAGCTGTTTTTT	CASSYSRPTGELFF
TRBV27	.	TRBD2	TRBJ2-5	TGTGCCAGCAGTTTAGGACTAGCGGGGGGGCAGTACTTC	CASSLGLAGGQYF
TRBV4-3	.	.	TRBJ1-2	TGCGCCAGCAGCCAAGATATTGCCTCGGGTGGCTATGGCTACACCTTC	CASSQDIASGGYGYTF
TRBV15	.	TRBD1	TRBJ1-4	TGTGCCACCAGCAGCCAGTCCGGGACAGGCCTAGAAAAACTGTTTTTT	CATSSQSGTGLEKLFF
TRBV5-1	.	TRBD1	TRBJ1-4	TGCGCCAGCAGCTTCGACAGGGGCTGGGATGAAAAACTGTTTTTT	CASSFDRGWDEKLFF
TRBV6-6	.	TRBD1	TRBJ2-7	TGTGCCAGCAGTTACCCCGGGACAGGGACCGAGCAGTACTTC	CASSYPGTGTEQYF
TRBV20-1	.	.	TRBJ2-5	TGCAGTGCTAGAGAGACGAGCGGGCAAGAGACCCAGTACTTC	CSARETSGQETQYF
TRBV29-1	few	.	TRBJ2-7	TGCAGCGTTGTGAGTGGCGGGATCCTCGAGCAGTACTTC	CSVVSGGILEQYF
TRBV7-3	.	.	TRBJ2-1	TGTGCCAGCAGCCAAACACGGGGCCGGTTTAATGAGCAGTTCTTC	CASSQTRGRFNEQFF
TRBV28	.	TRBD1	TRBJ2-6	TGTGCCAGCAGTCCCCCGAGGACAGGGGATCCTGGGGCCAACGTCCTGACTTTC	CASSPPRTGDPGANVLTF
TRBV6-5	.	.	TRBJ2-7	TGTGCCAGCAGTTTCCCACGCGTACGGGACTCCTACGAGCAGTACTTC	CASSFPRVRDSYEQYF
TRBV6-2/TRBV6-3	few	.	TRBJ2-3	TGTGCCAGCAGCTCCGGGACCCCCACAGATACGCAGTATTTT	CASSSGTPTDTQYF
TRBV5-1	.	.	TRBJ2-1	TGCGCCAGCAGCTTCCGACTAGTTTTTTGGGATGAGCAGTTCTTC	CASSFRLVFWDEQFF
TRBV29-1	.	.	TRBJ1-6	TGCAGCGTGCCAGGGAGCTCCTATAATTCGCCCCTCCACTTT	CSVPGSSYNSPLHF
TRBV6-1	.	TRBD2	TRBJ2-5	TGTGCCAGCAGCCGGGCAACGGGACTAGTTGGAGAGACCCAGTACTTC	CASSRATGLVGETQYF
TRBV7-2	few	.	TRBJ1-6	TGTGCCAGCAGCGCGGCCCCAGAGGGTTCACCCCTCCACTTT	CASSAAPEGSPLHF
TRBV6-1	.	TRBD2	TRBJ2-5	TGTGCCAGCAGTGGAGCGGGGCGCTGGGAGACCCAGTACTTC	CASSGAGRWETQYF
TRBV29-1	few	.	TRBJ2-2	TGCAGCGTTGAAAGCATTGAGGACAGATTCACCGGGGAGCTGTTTTTT	CSVESIEDRFTGELFF
TRBV7-2	.	.	TRBJ2-1	TGTGCCAGCAGCTTAGACTGGGCCGTCAGCTACAATGAGCAGTTCTTC	CASSLDWAVSYNEQFF
TRBV7-9	.	TRBD2	TRBJ2-1	TGTGCCAGCGTCTCCGCCTCGGGGGGTGTCGGCAATGAGCAGTTCTTC	CASVSASGGVGNEQFF
TRBV12-3/TRBV12-4	many	.	TRBJ2-3	TGTGCCAGCAGCTCCGGCACAGATACGCAGTATTTT	CASSSGTDTQYF
TRBV7-8	.	.	TRBJ2-1	TGTGCCAGCAGCTCTTTACAGTTCGATGAGCAGTTCTTC	CASSSLQFDEQFF
TRBV5-1	few	TRBD2	TRBJ2-1	TGCGCCAGCAGCTCCTCTAGCGGCTCCTACAATGAGCAGTTCTTC	CASSSSSGSYNEQFF
TRBV5-5	few	.	TRBJ1-2	TGTGCCAGCAGCTATACAGGGTCAGGCTACACCTTC	CASSYTGSGYTF
TRBV29-1	.	.	TRBJ1-1	TGCAGCGTCCGGGAGGAGGTTTACACTGAAGCTTTCTTT	CSVREEVYTEAFF
TRBV7-2	few	TRBD1	TRBJ2-5	TGTGCCAGCAGCCTGGACAGGGGGTTTGAGACCCAGTACTTC	CASSLDRGFETQYF
TRBV29-1	few	.	TRBJ2-5	TGCAGCGTTGAGGGGTGGGGAGAGACCCAGTACTTC	CSVEGWGETQYF
TRBV5-1	.	.	TRBJ2-3	TGCGCCAGCAGCTTGCAAGACACTAGCACAGATACGCAGTATTTT	CASSLQDTSTDTQYF
TRBV12-3/TRBV12-4	few	TRBD2	TRBJ2-3	TGTACCAGCAGTTTATCGCTAGCGGGCTACACAGATACGCAGTATTTT	CTSSLSLAGYTDTQYF
TRBV6-5	few	.	TRBJ1-2	TGTGCCAGCAGTTACGGAAGATTAGCTAACTATGGCTACACCTTC	CASSYGRLANYGYTF
TRBV28	.	.	TRBJ2-7	TGTGCCAGCAGGCGCAGGGAGGAAAAATCCTACGAGCAGTACTTC	CASRRREEKSYEQYF
TRBV20-1	few	.	TRBJ1-2	TGCAGTGCTATGGGGCAGGGCTACACCTTC	CSAMGQGYTF
TRBV10-3	.	.	TRBJ2-5	TGTGCCATCAGTGAGTCAACAGATCAAGAGACCCAGTACTTC	CAISESTDQETQYF
TRBV12-3/TRBV12-4	.	.	TRBJ2-3	TGTGCCAGCAGTTTATGGGTTGGGGCAGATACGCAGTATTTT	CASSLWVGADTQYF
TRBV5-1	.	.	TRBJ1-1	TGCGCCAGCAGCGTGCGGACGGGGATGAACGCTGAAGCTTTCTTT	CASSVRTGMNAEAFF
TRBV5-1	once	TRBD2	TRBJ2-1	TGCGCCAGCAGCTTACTAGCGGGAGAGTTGAATGAGCAGTTCTTC	CASSLLAGELNEQFF
TRBV2	.	.	TRBJ2-1	TGTGCCAGTAACGGGGACTCCTACAATGAGCAGTTCTTC	CASNGDSYNEQFF
TRBV12-3/TRBV12-4	.	.	TRBJ2-1	TGTGTCAGCCTCCGCGAAGGGGAGCAGTTCTTC	CVSLREGEQFF
TRBV20-1	.	TRBD1	TRBJ2-5	TGCAGTGCTAGTAACAGGGGGCGGGAGACCCAGTACTTC	CSASNRGRETQYF
TRBV5-1	few	TRBD2	TRBJ2-1	TGCGCCAGCAGCTTGGTTCCTAGCGGGAGTTCCAATGAGCAGTTCTTC	CASSLVPSGSSNEQFF
TRBV5-8	.	.	TRBJ2-7	TGTGCCAGCAGCTTGTCGCCAGTGGCCCCCTACGAGCAGTACTTC	CASSLSPVAPYEQYF
TRBV20-1	few	TRBD2	TRBJ2-1	TGCAGTGCCGAGGTCCGGGGGGTTTTCGACAATGAGCAGTTCTTC	CSAEVRGVFDNEQFF
TRBV5-1	.	.	TRBJ2-2	TGCGCCAGCAGGTCGCCGGTACTGAACACCGGGGAGCTGTTTTTT	CASRSPVLNTGELFF
TRBV7-3	.	.	TRBJ1-5	TGTGCCAGCAGCCCACAACAACGGAGGGCAGGGAACAATCAGCCCCAGCATTTT	CASSPQQRRAGNNQPQHF
TRBV12-3/TRBV12-4	.	.	TRBJ1-5	TGTGCCAGCAGTTCGGGGGCCGGACCCCAGCATTTT	CASSSGAGPQHF
TRBV9	few	.	TRBJ2-1	TGTGCCAGCAGCATGGACGCAATGTACAATGAGCAGTTCTTC	CASSMDAMYNEQFF
TRBV10-3	.	.	TRBJ2-5	TGTGCCATCAGTAGGGAAGGCGCCCGGGAGACCCAGTACTTC	CAISREGARETQYF
TRBV6-1	few	TRBD2	TRBJ2-7	TGTGCCAGCAGTCGAGGGCTAGCGGGAGAGAAGATCTACGAGCAGTACTTC	CASSRGLAGEKIYEQYF
TRBV7-2	few	TRBD2	TRBJ2-2	TGTGCCAGCAGCGGACGACTAGCTCCGACCGGGGAGCTGTTTTTT	CASSGRLAPTGELFF
TRBV5-1	few	TRBD1	TRBJ1-2	TGCGCCGGCAGCACTGGACAGGGCTCGAATGGCTACACCTTC	CAGSTGQGSNGYTF